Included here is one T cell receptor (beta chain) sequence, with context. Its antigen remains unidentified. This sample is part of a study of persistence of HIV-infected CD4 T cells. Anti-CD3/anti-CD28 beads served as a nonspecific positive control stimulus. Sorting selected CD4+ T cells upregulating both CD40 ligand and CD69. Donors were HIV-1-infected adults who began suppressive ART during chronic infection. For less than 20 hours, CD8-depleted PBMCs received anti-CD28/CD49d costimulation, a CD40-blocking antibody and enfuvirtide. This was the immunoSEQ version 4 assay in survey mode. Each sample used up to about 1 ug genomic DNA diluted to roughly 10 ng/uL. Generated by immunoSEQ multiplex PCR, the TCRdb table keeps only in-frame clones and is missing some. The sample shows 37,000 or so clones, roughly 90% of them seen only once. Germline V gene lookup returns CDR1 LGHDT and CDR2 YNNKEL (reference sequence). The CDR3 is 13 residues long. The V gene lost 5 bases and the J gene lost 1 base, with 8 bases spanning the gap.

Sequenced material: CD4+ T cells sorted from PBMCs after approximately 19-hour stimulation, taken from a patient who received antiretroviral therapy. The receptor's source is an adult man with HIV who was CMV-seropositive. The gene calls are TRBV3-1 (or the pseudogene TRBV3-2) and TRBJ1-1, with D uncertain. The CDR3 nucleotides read TGTGCCAGCAGCTCCCAGGCGAACACTGAAGCTTTCTTT. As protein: CASSSQANTEAFF.